These 17 T cell receptor beta chains were all obtained from the same sample, sequenced in a study of early stage breast cancer tumors (TCRdb year 2017). The library was produced with the immunoSEQ multiplex PCR assay. TCRdb mirrors the immuneACCESS table, restricted to in-frame sequences. Some clones are absent from its copies; in checked studies, under half trace to an unresolved V gene, and the reason for the others is unknown. This sample is represented by 25,000 to 30,000 clones; about three fifths of them were singletons. Together, the top ten hold approximately 8% of the sample. The specimen was breast tumor tissue. The receptor set was obtained from a person aged 50-59 years with breast cancer.

The V and J genes are TRBV7-2 and TRBJ2-1; D might be TRBD2 (6 bases). CDR1 and CDR2 (germline): SGHTA, FQGNSA. CDR3 length: 16 amino acids. V was clipped by 0 bases and J by 9 bases, with 18 bases between them. As DNA, the CDR3 is TGTGCCAGCAGCTTAGCCCCTAGCGCCTCGCGTGGTGAGCAGTTCTTC. This codes for CASSLAPSASRGEQFF.

This clone showed up just once. The chain has TRBV7-2 and TRBJ2-7; 8 bases agree with TRBD1. Germline V gives CDR1 SGHTA, CDR2 FQGNSA. The V gene end was trimmed by 6 bases and the J gene end by 3 bases; junction bases not matched to a gene: 16. CDR3 size: 17 residues. The CDR3, as DNA: TGTGCCAGCAGGGGTAGGACAGGGTTCGATATGGGCTACGAGCAGTACTTC. As protein: CASRGRTGFDMGYEQYF.

V is TRBV19 and J is TRBJ2-7, with D possibly matching TRBD2 (5 bases). CDR1 LNHDA and CDR2 SQIVND come from the germline V gene (reference sequence). The CDR3 is 14 residues long. V lost 7 bases to trimming and J lost 7 bases, with 20 bases between them. The CDR3 reads CASTPRDTAGEQYF. The CDR3 region has the DNA TGTGCCAGTACCCCCCGTGACACGGCGGGTGAGCAGTACTTC.

This clone was detected only a few times. This chain links TRBV4-3 with TRBJ1-4; the D gene is possibly TRBD1 (5 bases). Germline V gene sequence: CDR1 LGHNA, CDR2 YSLEER. V was clipped by 1 base and J by 9 bases, with 15 bases between them. CDR3 length: 15 amino acids. As DNA, the CDR3 is TGCGCCAGCAGCCAAGTCGGGGCGGTGGAGCAAAAACTGTTTTTT. Its translation is CASSQVGAVEQKLFF.

This clone has just a few counts. The rearrangement uses TRBV18 and TRBJ2-7; tentative D call: TRBD1 (8 bases). This CDR3 is 12 amino acids long. Trimming shortened V by 5 bases and J by 7 bases, and 12 bases separated the two germline ends. Germline loops: CDR1 KGHSH, CDR2 LQKENI. CDR3 protein: CASSDRGGEQYF. DNA for the CDR3: TGTGCCAGCTCAGACAGGGGAGGGGAGCAGTACTTC.

This chain connects TRBV7-2 to TRBJ2-6, with 10 bases that match TRBD2. There are 15 residues in the CDR3. The germline V gene encodes CDR1 SGHTA and CDR2 FQGNSA. This CDR3 is CARGSGRAGANVLTF. The CDR3, as DNA: TGTGCGCGAGGCAGCGGGAGGGCTGGGGCCAACGTCCTGACTTTC.

The chain employs TRBV4-1 and TRBJ2-5; D tentatively reads TRBD1 or TRBD2 (5 bases each). The length of the CDR3 is 17 residues. V lost 5 bases and J lost 1, with 20 bases in between. The germline CDR1 and CDR2 sequences are MGHRA and YSYEKL. CDR3 protein: CASSARDWGAAQETQYF. The CDR3 nucleotides are TGCGCCAGCAGCGCCCGGGATTGGGGCGCGGCCCAAGAGACCCAGTACTTC.

The chain employs TRBV6-6 and TRBJ2-2, with D unclear. The CDR3 covers 13 residues. Germline V gene data show CDR1 as MNHNY and CDR2 as SVGAGI (reference sequence). Trimming cost V 5 bases and J 6 bases, with 10 bases left between them. The chain's CDR3 is CASSLYAAGELFF. CDR3 in DNA: TGTGCCAGCAGTCTGTATGCGGCCGGGGAGCTGTTTTTT.

The V call is TRBV25-1, the J call TRBJ2-2; 11 positions agree with TRBD1. The germline V gene has CDR1 MGHDK and CDR2 SYGVNS. V lost 5 bases and J lost 6; bases outside the gene matches: 2. The CDR3 consists of 14 residues. The CDR3 DNA is TGTGCCAGCAGTAAGGGACAGGGGGCCGGGGAGCTGTTTTTT. Protein product: CASSKGQGAGELFF.

The rearrangement links TRBV10-3 to TRBJ1-5, with unresolved D. Germline lookup yields CDR1 ENHRY and CDR2 SYGVKD. Trimming removed 4 bases at V and 4 bases at J, with 8 bases between. CDR3 length: 13 residues. CDR3 sequence reads: CAISGGLNQPQHF. The CDR3 nucleotides are TGTGCCATCAGTGGAGGCCTAAATCAGCCCCAGCATTTT.

The V and J genes are TRBV5-6 and TRBJ2-5; D tentatively reads TRBD1 or TRBD2 (5 bases each). CDR3 length: 15 residues. Germline V gene data show CDR1 as SGHDT and CDR2 as YYEEEE. V shed 0 bases and J shed 1 base, with 10 bases lying between them. CDR3 in DNA: TGTGCCAGCAGCTTGGGGGCCGGGGCCCAAGAGACCCAGTACTTC. Protein product: CASSLGAGAQETQYF.

The rearrangement links TRBV5-4 to TRBJ2-5, with TRBD1 matching 7 bases. The ends lost 4 bases at V and 3 bases at J; junction bases unmatched: 6. Germline V gives CDR1 SGHNT, CDR2 YYREEE (reference sequence). This CDR3 is built from 14 residues. The CDR3 reads CASSPRQGEETQYF. CDR3 nucleotides: TGTGCCAGCAGCCCCCGACAGGGAGAAGAGACCCAGTACTTC.

This sequence joins TRBV5-1 and TRBJ1-1, with 8 positions matching TRBD1. CDR3 length equals 17 residues. From germline, CDR1 is SGHRS and CDR2 YFSETQ. Germline trimming cut 0 bases from V and 1 base from J; bases unmatched to any gene: 8. For the CDR3, the DNA is TGCGCCAGCAGCTTGGGGTTGGGCGACAGGGGGAACACTGAAGCTTTCTTT. Encoded protein: CASSLGLGDRGNTEAFF.

The CDR3 DNA reads TGTGCCAGCAGCTCAAACTCCGGGACAGCCACTGAAGCTTTCTTT. This translates into CASSSNSGTATEAFF. The chain uses TRBV7-9 and TRBJ1-1; 7 positions agree with TRBD1. Germline V gives CDR1 SEHNR, CDR2 FQNEAQ (reference sequence). V dropped 4 bases and J dropped 4; count of bases not matched to a gene: 9. The CDR3 covers 15 residues.

The rearrangement joins TRBV7-5 to TRBJ2-1; the table's D call, TRBD2, has no DNA check behind it. TRBV7-5 is classified as a pseudogene. This CDR3 has 15 amino acids. The CDR3: CARSLVTSGINEQFF. CDR3 in DNA: TGTGCCAGAAGCTTAGTTACTAGCGGGATAAATGAGCAGTTCTTC.

The chain employs TRBV7-3 and TRBJ2-1, with 7 positions matching TRBD2. The CDR3 runs 16 residues. Germline loops: CDR1 SGHTA, CDR2 FQGTGA. V lost 2 bases, J lost 2 bases, and 6 bases stayed unmatched. The CDR3, as DNA: TGTGCCAGCAGCTTATTGGGCGGGAGAGCCTACAATGAGCAGTTCTTC. Translation: CASSLLGGRAYNEQFF.

This clone turned up a few times. One junction end does not reproduce the germline sequence, and a read error may be involved. The chain links TRBV7-3 to TRBJ2-2; 11 bases line up with TRBD2. The CDR3 length is 17 residues. Per the germline V gene, CDR1 is SGHTA and CDR2 is FQGTGA. In nucleotides, the CDR3 is TGTGCCAGCAGCCTAACGGGACTAGCGGCGGCTGCCGGGGAGCTGTTTTTT. This sequence encodes CASSLTGLAAAAGELFF.